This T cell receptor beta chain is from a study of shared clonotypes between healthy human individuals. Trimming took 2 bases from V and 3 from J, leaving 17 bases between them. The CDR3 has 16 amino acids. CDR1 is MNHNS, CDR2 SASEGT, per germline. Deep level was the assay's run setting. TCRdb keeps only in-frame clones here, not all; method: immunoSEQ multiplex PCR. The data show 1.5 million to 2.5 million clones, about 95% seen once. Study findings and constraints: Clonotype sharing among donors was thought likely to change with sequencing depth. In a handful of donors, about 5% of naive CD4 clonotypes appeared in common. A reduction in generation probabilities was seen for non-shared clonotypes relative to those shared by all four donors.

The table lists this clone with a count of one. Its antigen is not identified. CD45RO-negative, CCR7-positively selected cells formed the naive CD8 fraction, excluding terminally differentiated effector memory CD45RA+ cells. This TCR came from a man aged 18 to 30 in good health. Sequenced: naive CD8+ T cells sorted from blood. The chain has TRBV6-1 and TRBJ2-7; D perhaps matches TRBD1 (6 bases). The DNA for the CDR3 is TGTGCCAGCAGTGAAACGGGTCAGGGGACAATCTACGAGCAGTACTTC. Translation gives CASSETGQGTIYEQYF.